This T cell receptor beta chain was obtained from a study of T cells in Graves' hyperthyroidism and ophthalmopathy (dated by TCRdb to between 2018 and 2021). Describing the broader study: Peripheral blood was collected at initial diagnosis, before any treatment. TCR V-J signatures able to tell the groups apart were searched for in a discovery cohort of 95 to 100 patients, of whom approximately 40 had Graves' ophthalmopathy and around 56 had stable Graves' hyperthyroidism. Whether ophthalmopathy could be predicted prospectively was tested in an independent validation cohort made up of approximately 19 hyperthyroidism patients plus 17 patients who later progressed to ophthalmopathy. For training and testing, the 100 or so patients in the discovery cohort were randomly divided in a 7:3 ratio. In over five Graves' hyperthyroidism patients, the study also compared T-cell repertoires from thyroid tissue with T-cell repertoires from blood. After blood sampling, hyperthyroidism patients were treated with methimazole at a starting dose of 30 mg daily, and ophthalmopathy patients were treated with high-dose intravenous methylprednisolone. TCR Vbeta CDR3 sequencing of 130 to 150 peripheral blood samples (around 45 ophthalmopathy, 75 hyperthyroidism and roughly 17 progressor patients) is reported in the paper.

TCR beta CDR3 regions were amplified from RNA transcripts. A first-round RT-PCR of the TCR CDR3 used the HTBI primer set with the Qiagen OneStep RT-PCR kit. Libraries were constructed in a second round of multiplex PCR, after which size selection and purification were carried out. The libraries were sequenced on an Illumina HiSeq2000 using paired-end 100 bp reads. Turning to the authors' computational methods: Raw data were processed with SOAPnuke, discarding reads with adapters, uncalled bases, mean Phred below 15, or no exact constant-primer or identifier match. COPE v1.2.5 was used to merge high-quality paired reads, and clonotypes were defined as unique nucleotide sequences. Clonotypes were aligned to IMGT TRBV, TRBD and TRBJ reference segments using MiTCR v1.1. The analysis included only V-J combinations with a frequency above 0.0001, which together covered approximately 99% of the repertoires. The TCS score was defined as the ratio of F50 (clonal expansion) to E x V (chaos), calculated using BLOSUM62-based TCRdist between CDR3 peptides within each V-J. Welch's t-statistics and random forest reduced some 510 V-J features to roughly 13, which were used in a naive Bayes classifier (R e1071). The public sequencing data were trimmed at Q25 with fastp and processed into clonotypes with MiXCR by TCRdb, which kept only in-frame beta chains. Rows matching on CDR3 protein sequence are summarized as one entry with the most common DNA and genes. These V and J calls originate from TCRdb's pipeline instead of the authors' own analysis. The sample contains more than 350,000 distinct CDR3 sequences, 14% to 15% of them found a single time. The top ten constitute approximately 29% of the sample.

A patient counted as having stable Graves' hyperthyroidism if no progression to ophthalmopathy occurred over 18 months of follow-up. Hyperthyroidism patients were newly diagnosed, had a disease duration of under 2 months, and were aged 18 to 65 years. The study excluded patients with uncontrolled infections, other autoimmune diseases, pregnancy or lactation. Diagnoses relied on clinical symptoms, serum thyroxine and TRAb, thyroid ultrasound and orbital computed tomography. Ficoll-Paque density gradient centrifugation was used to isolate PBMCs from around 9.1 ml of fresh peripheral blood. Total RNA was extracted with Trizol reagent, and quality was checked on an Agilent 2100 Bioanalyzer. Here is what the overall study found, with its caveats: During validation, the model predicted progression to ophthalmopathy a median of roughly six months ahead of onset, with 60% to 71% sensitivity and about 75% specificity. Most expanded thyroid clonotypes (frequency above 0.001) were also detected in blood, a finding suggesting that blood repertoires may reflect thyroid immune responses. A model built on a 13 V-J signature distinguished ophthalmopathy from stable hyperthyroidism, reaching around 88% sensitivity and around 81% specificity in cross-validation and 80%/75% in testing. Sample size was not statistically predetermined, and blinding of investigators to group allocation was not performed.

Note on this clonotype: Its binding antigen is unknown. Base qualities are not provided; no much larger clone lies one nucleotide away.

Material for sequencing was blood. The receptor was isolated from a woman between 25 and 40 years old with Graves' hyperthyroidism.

The CDR3 amino acid sequence is: CASSNRGDTGELFF. The DNA sequence reads TGTGCCAGTAGTAACCGGGGTGACACCGGGGAGCTGTTTTTT. The V gene is TRBV19 and the J gene is TRBJ2-2; the D gene is perhaps TRBD2, from 5 matching bases. V is cut by 4 bases and J by 3 bases, and the space between the germline ends is 9 bases. The CDR3 runs 14 amino acids, cysteine and phenylalanine included. Solely the CDR3 DNA is kept, with 42 bases framed from the first base. The germline V gene encodes CDR1 LNHDA and CDR2 SQIVND (reference sequence).